One sample yielded the 15 T cell receptor beta chains listed below, sequenced in a study of blood T cell repertoires in COVID-19. Method: immunoSEQ multiplex PCR; TCRdb's copy keeps in-frame clones and lacks some. This table holds about 240,000 clones, roughly 82% found once. The sequencing input was peripheral blood. These receptor sequences come from a man older than 75 with acute or convalescent COVID-19.

The V and J genes are TRBV5-4 and TRBJ1-2, with D possibly TRBD1 on 6 matching bases. This CDR3 has 15 residues. Between the trimmed V and J ends, which lost 2 bases and 4 bases, there was a span of 15 bases. Germline V CDR1 and CDR2: SGHNT, YYREEE (reference sequence). As DNA, the CDR3 is TGTGCCAGCAGCTTACGGACAGCTTATAGCTATGGCTACACCTTC. Translating it yields CASSLRTAYSYGYTF.

This chain joins TRBV11-3 and TRBJ2-7, with D maybe TRBD2 (6 bases). The CDR3 runs 15 residues. V dropped 3 bases and J dropped 6 bases, with 18 bases sitting between them. Germline loops: CDR1 SGHNT, CDR2 YENEEA. The CDR3 region is CASSFSAGTPAEQYF. The CDR3 bases are TGTGCCAGCAGCTTCTCGGCGGGAACCCCGGCCGAGCAGTACTTC.

The chain combines TRBV28 with TRBJ1-6; possible D gene TRBD1, 6 bases. The CDR3 loop spans 13 amino acids. The V end lost 4 bases, the J end lost 7 bases, and 8 bases lay between the germline ends. In germline, CDR1 is MDHEN, CDR2 SYDVKM. The DNA for the CDR3 is TGTGCCAGCAGTTCACAGGGAAATTCACCCCTCCACTTT. This sequence encodes CASSSQGNSPLHF.

The gene calls are TRBV18 and TRBJ2-7; 9 bases are a match to TRBD1. CDR1 is KGHSH, CDR2 LQKENI, per germline. This CDR3 region has 16 residues. V gave up 1 base and J gave up 4 bases; unmatched junction bases: 8. The CDR3 DNA reads as TGTGCCAGCTCACCACTAGGCGGACAGGGGAAATACGAGCAGTACTTC. Its translation: CASSPLGGQGKYEQYF.

This clone was observed a single time. V is TRBV7-9 and J is TRBJ1-4, with 8 nucleotides matching TRBD1. Germline V gene lookup returns CDR1 SEHNR and CDR2 FQNEAQ (reference sequence). CDR3 length: 17 amino acids. J lost 0 bases, V lost 5 bases, and 8 bases had no gene match. The CDR3 is CASSLGQGRATNEKLFF. The DNA for the CDR3 is TGTGCCAGCAGCCTTGGACAGGGACGGGCAACTAATGAAAAACTGTTTTTT.

The rearrangement joins TRBV27 to TRBJ1-4; D ambiguous. V dropped 4 bases and J dropped 3 bases, with 9 bases sitting between them. The CDR3 has 14 amino acids. CDR1 and CDR2 (germline): MNHEY, SMNVEV (reference sequence). The CDR3 nucleotides read TGTGCCAGCAGTTATTCGGGATCTAATGAAAAACTGTTTTTT. This gives the protein CASSYSGSNEKLFF. Complete variable domain (other parts from reference TRBV27 and TRBJ1-4): EAQVTQNPRYLITVTGKKLTVTCSQNMNHEYMSWYRQDPGLGLRQIYYSMNVEVTDKGDVPEGYKVSRKEKRNFPLILESPSPNQTSLYFCASSYSGSNEKLFFGSGTQLSVL.

V is TRBV19 and J is TRBJ2-2, with 10 bases that match TRBD1. After removal of 5 bases from V and 4 bases from J, the junction contained 4 bases not matched to a gene. Germline V gives CDR1 LNHDA, CDR2 SQIVND (reference sequence). The CDR3 runs 15 residues. The CDR3 DNA reads as TGTGCCAGTAGTCCGGACAGGGGGTTCACCGGGGAGCTGTTTTTT. This encodes CASSPDRGFTGELFF.

V usage is TRBV5-5 and J usage is TRBJ1-4; TRBD1 is a possible D gene (6 bases). Looked up from germline, CDR1 is SGHKS and CDR2 is YYEKEE (reference sequence). V lost 5 bases, J lost 8 bases, and 16 bases lay in between. The CDR3 contains 14 residues. The CDR3 DNA reads TGTGCCAGCAGTCCCGACAGGCTAAAGGAAAAACTGTTTTTT. As protein: CASSPDRLKEKLFF.

This chain uses TRBV6-5 with TRBJ1-6, with 7 bases fitting TRBD1. Germline loops: CDR1 MNHEY, CDR2 SVGAGI. The V gene end was trimmed by 6 bases and the J gene end by 10 bases; junction bases not matched to a gene: 3. This CDR3 has 12 amino acids. The CDR3, as DNA: TGTGCCAGCAGCCGACAGGGATCACCCCTCCACTTT. It translates to CASSRQGSPLHF.

The rearrangement joins TRBV19 to TRBJ2-7; D unclear. The V end lost 6 bases, the J end lost 4 bases, and 16 bases lay between the germline ends. Germline V gene data show CDR1 as LNHDA and CDR2 as SQIVND (reference sequence). The CDR3 is 14 residues long. This CDR3 is CASSSMERLYEQYF. The CDR3 DNA is TGTGCCAGTAGCTCGATGGAGAGGCTGTACGAGCAGTACTTC.

This clone was observed once. V is TRBV5-1 and J is TRBJ2-5, with 8 positions matching TRBD2. The J segment lost 4 bases and the V segment lost 0 bases, leaving 8 bases of the junction unmatched. Germline V gives CDR1 SGHRS, CDR2 YFSETQ. This CDR3 spans 16 amino acids. Here the CDR3 reads CASSLVASGLGETQYF. CDR3 DNA sequence: TGCGCCAGCAGCTTGGTCGCTAGCGGGCTTGGAGAGACCCAGTACTTC.

The genes are TRBV21-1 and TRBJ2-4; the table's D call, TRBD1, was not checked against the DNA. TRBV21-1 is a recognized pseudogene. The CDR3 contains 14 residues. CDR3 in amino acids: CASTQPQAKNIQYF. CDR3 bases: TGTGCCAGCACACAGCCTCAAGCCAAAAACATTCAGTACTTC.

The chain recombines TRBV6-2 or TRBV6-3 with TRBJ2-7; 8 nucleotides align to TRBD2. This CDR3 region has 14 residues. The V gene end was trimmed by 2 bases and the J gene end by 5 bases; junction bases not matched to a gene: 5. The germline V gene encodes CDR1 MNHEY and CDR2 SVGEGT. CDR3 DNA sequence: TGTGCCAGCAGTTACGAGCGGGAGAGGAACGAGCAGTACTTC. This translates into CASSYERERNEQYF.

The chain carries TRBV11-2 and TRBJ1-6; maybe TRBD1 (5 bases). This CDR3 has 14 residues. CDR1 is SGHAT, CDR2 FQNNGV, per germline. The V end was cut by 3 bases, the J end by 7 bases, with 10 bases between. In DNA, the CDR3 is TGTGCCAGCAGCTTCGGGGGATGGAATTCACCCCTCCACTTT. This encodes CASSFGGWNSPLHF.

The rearrangement links TRBV3-1 (or the pseudogene TRBV3-2) to TRBJ1-2; no firm D call. The CDR3 runs to 15 residues. With 5 bases removed from V and 8 bases from J, the gap between germline ends came to 21 bases. Germline assignment: CDR1 LGHDT and CDR2 YNNKEL (reference sequence). The CDR3, as DNA: TGTGCCAGCAGCTCAACCCCGGGGAGGAGGGAGGGCTACACCTTC. Amino acids: CASSSTPGRREGYTF.